This T cell receptor (beta chain) was observed in a study of cytotoxic CD8 clonotypes in ibrutinib-treated CLL. Study context: Samples had a mean of about 250,000 productive templates and roughly 99,000 productive rearrangements.

Germline CDR1 ENHRY, CDR2 SYGVKD. V gave up 7 bases and J gave up 2 bases, with 12 bases separating them. The CDR3 sequence is 15 residues long. This clone was detected once. Its antigen is as yet unknown. Produced via immunoSEQ multiplex PCR; TCRdb's table is partial and in-frame only. The table lists approximately 46,000 clones, roughly two thirds of them singletons. Regarding the study as a whole: Few clonotypes were public, and these shrank or held steady under treatment. Higher circulating CD8+ T-cell counts strongly accompanied higher baseline clonality, above age-matched healthy donors.

The sample consisted of PBMCs, taken after 12 months of ibrutinib treatment. The chain couples TRBV10-3 to TRBJ2-6; maybe TRBD1 (5 bases). The receptor comes from a human donor with chronic lymphocytic leukemia. The CDR3 DNA reads TGTGCCATCAACGGCGCAGGGACTGGGGCCAACGTCCTGACTTTC. This sequence encodes CAINGAGTGANVLTF.